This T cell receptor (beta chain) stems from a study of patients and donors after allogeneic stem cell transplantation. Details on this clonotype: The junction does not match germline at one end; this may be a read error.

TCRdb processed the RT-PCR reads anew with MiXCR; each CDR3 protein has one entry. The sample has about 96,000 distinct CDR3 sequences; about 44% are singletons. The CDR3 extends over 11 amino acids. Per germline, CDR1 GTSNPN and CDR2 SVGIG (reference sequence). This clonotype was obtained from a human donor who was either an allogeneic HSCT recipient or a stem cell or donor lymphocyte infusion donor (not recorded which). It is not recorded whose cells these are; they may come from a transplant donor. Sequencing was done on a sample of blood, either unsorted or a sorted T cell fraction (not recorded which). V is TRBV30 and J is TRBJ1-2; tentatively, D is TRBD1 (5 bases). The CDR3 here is CAWRGVGGYIF. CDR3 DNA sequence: TGTGCCTGGAGAGGGGTGGGTGGCTACATCTTC.